Below are 26 T cell receptor beta chains sequenced from a single sample in a study of T cells in Graves' hyperthyroidism and ophthalmopathy. The source material, RNA transcripts, was used to amplify TCR beta CDR3 regions. First-round RT-PCR of the TCR CDR3 relied on the HTBI primer set. TCRdb called the multiplex PCR reads again in MiXCR, with one record for every CDR3 protein. The sample shows about 290,000 distinct CDR3 sequences, roughly 14% of them seen only once. Sequenced sample: blood. All receptors derive from a woman aged 25 to 45 with Graves' hyperthyroidism that later progressed to Graves' ophthalmopathy.

This clonotype has ten or more counts. The V and J genes are TRBV7-9 and TRBJ2-5; 10 bases are shared with TRBD1. The V and J ends lost 6 bases and 4 bases, in that order; junction bases with no gene match: 5. The V gene's germline CDR1 is SEHNR and CDR2 FQNEAQ (reference sequence). The CDR3 is made up of 14 amino acids. The CDR3: CASRTGGLGETQYF. The CDR3 DNA follows: TGTGCCAGCAGGACAGGGGGCCTTGGAGAGACCCAGTACTTC.

This clonotype was detected many times. The chain has TRBV7-9 and TRBJ2-7, with 9 positions matching TRBD1. V shed 5 bases and J 2 bases; nucleotides not matched to a gene: 4. Germline CDR1 reads SEHNR; CDR2 reads FQNEAQ (reference sequence). The CDR3 consists of 14 residues. In DNA, the CDR3 is TGTGCCAGCAGCCGTGGACAGGGGACCTACGAGCAGTACTTC. Its translation: CASSRGQGTYEQYF.

In this sample, this clonotype turned up many times. The chain combines TRBV28 with TRBJ2-7, with D perhaps given as TRBD1 or TRBD2 (5 bases each). Deletions cut 5 bases from V and 5 bases from J, with 22 bases between. This CDR3 has 16 residues. Germline CDR1 MDHEN, CDR2 SYDVKM. CDR3 DNA sequence: TGTGCCAGCAGTCCCCTCCCCTCCGGGGCAAACGACGAGCAGTACTTC. This encodes CASSPLPSGANDEQYF.

The gene calls are TRBV25-1 and TRBJ2-1; 11 bases match TRBD2. Per the germline V gene, CDR1 is MGHDK and CDR2 is SYGVNS. The V gene end was trimmed by 2 bases and the J gene end by 8 bases; junction bases not matched to a gene: 11. The CDR3 runs 17 residues. The CDR3 reads CASSENVGLAGGYEQFF. The DNA for the CDR3 is TGTGCCAGCAGTGAAAACGTGGGGCTAGCGGGAGGTTATGAGCAGTTCTTC.

This clonotype appeared many times. In nucleotides, the CDR3 is TGTGCCAGCAGTTGGAAGAAAGATGAGCAGTTCTTC. Encoded protein: CASSWKKDEQFF. The V gene is TRBV6-1, the J gene TRBJ2-1; D is unclear. CDR1 is MNHNS and CDR2 is SASEGT in the germline V gene. This CDR3 has 12 amino acids. V was shortened by 5 bases and J by 8 bases, with 10 bases between the two germline ends.

This clonotype was recorded at least ten times. The chain recombines TRBV6-5 with TRBJ1-2; the D is unclear. The CDR3 covers 16 residues. CDR1 is MNHEY, CDR2 SVGAGI, per germline. With 0 bases removed from V and 8 bases from J, the gap between germline ends came to 19 bases. CDR3 residues: CASSYSSTWRAGGYTF. The CDR3 nucleotides are TGTGCCAGCAGTTACTCGTCTACGTGGCGGGCGGGCGGCTACACCTTC.

The CDR3 spells CASSPNLPPYNEQFF. CDR3 nucleotides: TGTGCCAGCAGCCCCAACTTACCCCCGTACAATGAGCAGTTCTTC. V usage is TRBV7-2 and J usage is TRBJ2-1; unclear D gene. The V end was cut by 5 bases, the J end by 4 bases, with 15 bases between. Per germline, CDR1 SGHTA and CDR2 FQGNSA. This CDR3 has 15 residues.

The chain recombines TRBV11-1 with TRBJ2-1; TRBD2 matches at 7 bases. Germline CDR1 is SGHAT and CDR2 is FQDESV (reference sequence). This CDR3 region has 15 residues. Trimming took 5 bases from V and 5 from J; bases not matched to a gene: 9. CDR3 nucleotide sequence: TGTGCCAGCAGCCATAGCGGGCGGGTGGACAATGAGCAGTTCTTC. Amino acids: CASSHSGRVDNEQFF.

This clonotype was counted ten times or more. CDR3 region: CSAREVLAGGNEQFF. The CDR3 bases are TGCAGTGCTAGAGAAGTACTCGCGGGGGGCAATGAGCAGTTCTTC. The V and J genes are TRBV20-1 and TRBJ2-1; 8 nucleotides align to TRBD2. V trimming: 0 bases; J trimming: 6 bases; junction bases outside the gene matches: 7. Germline lookup yields CDR1 DFQATT and CDR2 SNEGSKA (reference sequence). The CDR3 is 15 residues long.

This clonotype was picked up one time. This chain links TRBV6-1 with TRBJ2-1; 9 bases are shared with TRBD2. CDR3 length: 16 residues. Trimming cost V 10 bases and J 0 bases; bases outside gene matches: 10. The germline V gene encodes CDR1 MNHNS and CDR2 SASEGT. The CDR3 nucleotides read TGTGCCACCATAGCGGGAGTTCGCAGCTCCTACAATGAGCAGTTCTTC. Translating it yields CATIAGVRSSYNEQFF.

V is TRBV20-1 and J is TRBJ1-4; a weak D match, TRBD1 (5 bases). Trimming took 0 bases from V and 6 from J, leaving 14 bases between them. The CDR3 has 15 residues. In germline, CDR1 is DFQATT, CDR2 SNEGSKA (reference sequence). The CDR3 is CSARDGATSDEKLFF. CDR3 bases: TGCAGTGCTAGAGATGGGGCCACGTCAGATGAAAAACTGTTTTTT.

This clonotype was counted ten times or more. The V gene is TRBV18, the J gene TRBJ1-1; D may be TRBD1 (6 bases). CDR3 length equals 15 residues. Trimming removed 0 bases from V and 5 bases from J, with 13 bases in between. The germline CDR1 and CDR2 sequences are KGHSH and LQKENI. In DNA form, the CDR3 reads TGTGCCAGCTCACCACCGACAGGCACGGGAACTGAAGCTTTCTTT. Protein: CASSPPTGTGTEAFF. The whole variable domain, filled in from reference TRBV18 and TRBJ1-1, reads NAGVMQNPRHLVRRRGQEARLRCSPMKGHSHVYWYRQLPEEGLKFMVYLQKENIIDESGMPKERFSAEFPKEGPSILRIQQVVRGDSAAYFCASSPPTGTGTEAFFGQGTRLTVV.

This clonotype appeared many times. CDR3 coding DNA: TGCGCCAGCAGCTCCCGGACGCCGAACACCGGGGAGCTGTTTTTT. Translated, it gives CASSSRTPNTGELFF. The chain couples TRBV4-3 to TRBJ2-2, with D unclear. Per germline, CDR1 LGHNA and CDR2 YSLEER. This CDR3 comprises 15 residues. V gave up 5 bases and J gave up 0 bases, with 10 bases separating them.

This clonotype was detected once. Given a much more abundant clone one base away, this may be a read error. The V call is TRBV20-1, the J call TRBJ2-5; 7 nucleotides agree with TRBD2. The CDR3 extends over 13 amino acids. Germline V gene sequence: CDR1 DFQATT, CDR2 SNEGSKA (reference sequence). The CDR3 reads CSARQLAKETQNF. CDR3 bases: TGCAGTGCTAGACAACTAGCGAAAGAGACCCAGAACTTC.

This clonotype showed up many times. The rearrangement links TRBV4-1 to TRBJ2-3; 9 bases are shared with TRBD2. The CDR3 totals 17 residues. Losses at the gene ends were 1 base for V and 6 bases for J; bases not matched to a gene: 11. Per germline, CDR1 MGHRA and CDR2 YSYEKL. CDR3 residues: CASSQGFLAGVVDTQYF. The CDR3 DNA sequence: TGCGCCAGCAGCCAAGGGTTTTTAGCGGGAGTCGTTGATACGCAGTATTTT.

This clonotype showed up just a few times. The chain employs TRBV4-1 and TRBJ2-5; 8 nucleotides agree with TRBD2. CDR1 MGHRA and CDR2 YSYEKL come from the germline V gene. The V and J ends lost 0 bases and 11 bases, in that order; junction bases with no gene match: 14. This CDR3 comprises 16 residues. The CDR3 sequence: CASSQEGGAGVREQYF. The CDR3 DNA sequence: TGCGCCAGCAGCCAAGAAGGGGGAGCGGGAGTAAGAGAGCAGTACTTC.

This clonotype was seen at least ten times. The chain joins TRBV2 to TRBJ1-4; a possible D gene is TRBD1 (6 bases). The V and J ends lost 8 bases and 2 bases respectively, with 12 bases between them. The CDR3 loop spans 14 amino acids. Germline V gene lookup returns CDR1 SNHLY and CDR2 FYNNEI. CDR3 DNA: TGTGCCAGCCACACCGGACAGACTAATGAAAAACTGTTTTTT. This codes for CASHTGQTNEKLFF.

This clonotype was recorded many times. The V and J genes are TRBV20-1 and TRBJ2-7; D is unclear. V was clipped by 3 bases and J by 5 bases, with 11 bases between them. The CDR3 runs 12 residues. CDR1 is DFQATT, CDR2 SNEGSKA, per germline (reference sequence). This CDR3 reads CSASVGIHEQYF. CDR3 nucleotides: TGCAGTGCTAGCGTGGGAATCCACGAGCAGTACTTC.

This clonotype was counted between two and nine times. The chain is built from TRBV4-1 and TRBJ1-6, with 7 positions matching TRBD1. The CDR3 is 15 residues long. V shed 0 bases, J shed 7 bases, and the junction held 3 bases outside the gene matches. The germline V gene has CDR1 MGHRA and CDR2 YSYEKL. As DNA, the CDR3 is TGCGCCAGCAGCCAAGAGGGGACAGCAAATTCACCCCTCCACTTT. Protein: CASSQEGTANSPLHF.

The J gene is TRBJ1-1, the V gene TRBV11-1; unclear D gene. The ends were cut back, 4 bases at V and 0 bases at J, with 12 bases in the middle. This CDR3 has 15 residues. The germline CDR1 and CDR2 sequences are SGHAT and FQDESV (reference sequence). DNA for the CDR3: TGTGCCAGCAGCTCGGAACACAGTTTGAACACTGAAGCTTTCTTT. It yields the protein CASSSEHSLNTEAFF.

The genes are TRBV7-9 and TRBJ2-7; D might be TRBD1 (6 bases). V was cut by 5 bases and J by 3 bases, with 14 bases left in between. Germline CDR1 SEHNR, CDR2 FQNEAQ (reference sequence). The CDR3 runs to 14 residues. CDR3 sequence: CASSPGDLLYEQYF. CDR3 nucleotides: TGTGCCAGCAGCCCAGGGGACCTCCTCTACGAGCAGTACTTC.

This clonotype was seen many times. This chain uses TRBV19 with TRBJ2-1; 8 bases are a match to TRBD2. V gave up 7 bases and J gave up 2 bases; unmatched junction bases: 7. Germline assignment: CDR1 LNHDA and CDR2 SQIVND (reference sequence). CDR3 length: 15 amino acids. The CDR3 DNA follows: TGTGCCAGTACCTCGGGGGGGAGCACCTACAATGAGCAGTTCTTC. It is translated as CASTSGGSTYNEQFF. Using reference TRBV19 and TRBJ2-1 for the parts outside the CDR3, the full variable domain is DGGITQSPKYLFRKEGQNVTLSCEQNLNHDAMYWYRQDPGQGLRLIYYSQIVNDFQKGDIAEGYSVSREKKESFPLTVTSAQKNPTAFYLCASTSGGSTYNEQFFGPGTRLTVL.

There are many counts of this clonotype. This chain connects TRBV20-1 to TRBJ1-6; no clear D. The V and J ends lost 1 base and 8 bases respectively, with 12 bases between them. Germline V lookup: CDR1 DFQATT, CDR2 SNEGSKA (reference sequence). The CDR3 is 14 residues long. This CDR3 reads CSARVRWGDSPLHF. As DNA, the CDR3 is TGCAGTGCTAGAGTTAGGTGGGGTGATTCACCCCTCCACTTT.

V and J are TRBV6-5 and TRBJ2-1, with D uncertain. There are 16 residues in the CDR3. V was cut by 4 bases and J by 4 bases, with 17 bases left in between. Germline lookup yields CDR1 MNHEY and CDR2 SVGAGI. The CDR3 DNA reads TGTGCCAGCAGTTCCACAACGTTCGGGCGGTACAATGAGCAGTTCTTC. Translating it yields CASSSTTFGRYNEQFF.

The chain recombines TRBV6-4 with TRBJ2-2; maybe TRBD1 (6 bases). The V gene lost 2 bases and the J gene lost 5 bases, with 6 bases spanning the gap. Germline V gene lookup returns CDR1 MRHNA and CDR2 SNTAGT. This CDR3 spans 13 amino acids. This CDR3 reads CASSDTGTGELFF. For the CDR3, the DNA is TGTGCCAGCAGTGACACAGGGACCGGGGAGCTGTTTTTT.

A word on this clonotype: The CDR3 ends on some other residue instead of the conserved phenylalanine or tryptophan, so this is likely a read error. The genes are TRBV28 and TRBJ1-3; D unclear. V shed 6 bases and J shed 0 bases, with 9 bases lying between them. CDR3 length equals 14 residues. Per germline, CDR1 MDHEN and CDR2 SYDVKM. Written as DNA, the CDR3 is TGTGCCAGCAGAGGACCGTACTCTGGAAACACCATATATTCT. This codes for CASRGPYSGNTIYS.